This T cell receptor (beta chain) is from a study of CD8 T cells in ankylosing spondylitis. Regarding the study as a whole: For ankylosing spondylitis blood, a TCR beta motif of several highly homologous variants appeared characteristic. Clones linked to disease were reported to show significant enrichment in matched ankylosing spondylitis synovial fluid.

This clonotype occurred a few times. What it recognizes is unknown. TCRdb re-derived calls from the 5' RACE reads in MiXCR, one entry per CDR3 protein. The sample has over 700,000 distinct CDR3 sequences, around a fifth seen once. The CDR3 is made up of 18 amino acids. J gave up 4 bases and V 1 base, and 11 bases lay outside the gene matches. CDR1 and CDR2 (germline): SGHAT, FQDESV (reference sequence). The sample consisted of blood, either unsorted or a sorted T cell fraction (not recorded which). The chain joins TRBV11-1 to TRBJ1-4, with 8 bases fitting TRBD1. This sequence was found in a male donor with ankylosing spondylitis. The CDR3 here is CASSLGGTGRGHNEKLFF. DNA for the CDR3: TGTGCCAGCAGCTTAGGAGGGACAGGTCGGGGCCATAATGAAAAACTGTTTTTT.